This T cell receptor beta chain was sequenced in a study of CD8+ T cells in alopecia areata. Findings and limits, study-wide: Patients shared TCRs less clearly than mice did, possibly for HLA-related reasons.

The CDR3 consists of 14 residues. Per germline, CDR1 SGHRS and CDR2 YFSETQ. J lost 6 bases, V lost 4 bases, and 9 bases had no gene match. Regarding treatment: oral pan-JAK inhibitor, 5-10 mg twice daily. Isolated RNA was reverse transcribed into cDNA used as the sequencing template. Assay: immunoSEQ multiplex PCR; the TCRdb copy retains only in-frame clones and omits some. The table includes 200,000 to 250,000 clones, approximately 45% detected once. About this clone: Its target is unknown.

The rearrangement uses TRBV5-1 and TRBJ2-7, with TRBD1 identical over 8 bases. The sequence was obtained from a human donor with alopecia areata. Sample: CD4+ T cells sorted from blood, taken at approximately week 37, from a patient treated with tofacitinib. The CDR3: CASSMGPQGGEQYF. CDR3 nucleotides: TGCGCCAGCAGCATGGGACCACAGGGGGGCGAGCAGTACTTC.